The clone carrying this T cell receptor beta chain was seen only once. The sample originates from a study of patients and donors after allogeneic stem cell transplantation. In TCRdb, the RT-PCR reads were re-called with MiXCR into one record per CDR3 protein. The table has around 150,000 distinct CDR3 sequences, about a third seen once; the top ten hold around 50%. The material sequenced was blood, either unsorted or a sorted T cell fraction (not recorded which). The origin of this receptor is a human donor who was either an allogeneic HSCT recipient or a stem cell or donor lymphocyte infusion donor (not recorded which). It is not recorded whose cells these are; they may come from a transplant donor.

The CDR3 DNA reads as TGTGCCTGGACCGCGGGGACGCCGCGGTCTGGCTACACCTTC. Its translation: CAWTAGTPRSGYTF. The rearrangement joins TRBV30 to TRBJ1-2, with D possibly being TRBD1 (5 bases). The CDR3 is 14 residues long. Germline CDR1 is GTSNPN and CDR2 is SVGIG (reference sequence). V lost 4 bases to trimming and J lost 7 bases, with 19 bases between them.